Listed below are T cell receptor beta chains from one sample, sequenced in a study of shared clonotypes between healthy human individuals. TCRdb's table, derived via immunoSEQ multiplex PCR, lists solely in-frame clones and lacks some. Of a few million clones detected, just over 90% appear once; the ten largest clones hold approximately 1.6%. Sequenced sample: naive CD8+ T cells from PBMCs. These receptors were collected from a man aged 18 to 30 in good health. Some clones in this sample may be carry-over from other donors' samples. CDR3s include the opening cysteine and the closing phenylalanine or tryptophan. The order of the fields is D gene, J gene, V gene, clone size, CDR3 protein, CDR3 DNA. A D gene is named only where the DNA matches it firmly. Not every row has a clone size; where given, it reads once, few, many or a size class.

>-|TRBJ1-1|TRBV5-1|-
CASSLGVRGNTEAFF
TGCGCCAGCAGCTTGGGTGTCAGGGGGAACACTGAAGCTTTCTTT
>TRBD1|TRBJ2-1|TRBV5-1|-
CASSLDWTGAYNEQFF
TGCGCCAGCAGCTTGGATTGGACAGGAGCATACAATGAGCAGTTCTTC
>-|TRBJ2-3|TRBV4-3|-
CASRAGAATDTQYF
TGCGCCAGCAGAGCAGGGGCGGCCACAGATACGCAGTATTTT
>-|TRBJ2-5|TRBV9|-
CASSVGVGGLGGTQYF
TGTGCCAGCAGCGTAGGGGTGGGCGGCCTGGGGGGGACCCAGTACTTC
>-|TRBJ2-3|TRBV6-5|-
CASSYVSLPDTQYF
TGTGCCAGCAGTTACGTCAGCCTCCCAGATACGCAGTATTTT
>-|TRBJ2-1|TRBV5-1|-
CASSLAPESEQFF
TGCGCCAGCAGCTTGGCCCCAGAATCTGAGCAGTTCTTC
>TRBD1|TRBJ1-1|TRBV28|-
CASSLSRTGSDTEAFF
TGTGCCAGCAGTTTAAGTAGGACAGGGTCGGACACTGAAGCTTTCTTT
>-|TRBJ2-1|TRBV4-3|-
CASSPLRSSYNEQFF
TGCGCCAGCAGCCCCCTTCGGAGCTCCTACAATGAGCAGTTCTTC
>-|TRBJ1-5|TRBV29-1|-
CSAREGANQPQHF
TGCAGCGCCAGGGAAGGGGCCAATCAGCCCCAGCATTTT
>TRBD1|TRBJ2-5|TRBV28|-
CASSWGQAREETQYF
TGTGCCAGCAGTTGGGGACAGGCAAGGGAGGAGACCCAGTACTTC
>-|TRBJ2-3|TRBV11-2|-
CASSLGGPVTDTQYF
TGTGCCAGCAGCTTAGGAGGGCCTGTGACAGATACGCAGTATTTT
>TRBD2|TRBJ2-3|TRBV7-9|-
CASSTPLAGEPDTQYF
TGTGCCAGCAGCACCCCCCTAGCGGGAGAGCCAGATACGCAGTATTTT
>-|TRBJ2-6|TRBV19|-
CASSPPPVRANVLTF
TGTGCCAGTAGTCCGCCGCCGGTCCGGGCCAACGTCCTGACTTTC
>-|TRBJ2-7|TRBV4-3|-
CASSQDLDVYEQYF
TGCGCCAGCAGCCAAGATCTGGATGTATACGAGCAGTACTTC
>TRBD2|TRBJ2-7|TRBV11-2|-
CASSHTGPGLGPEQYF
TGTGCCAGCAGCCATACCGGTCCGGGACTAGGACCCGAGCAGTACTTC
>-|TRBJ2-3|TRBV7-8|-
CASSLVGTDTQYF
TGTGCCAGCAGCTTAGTTGGCACAGATACGCAGTATTTT
>TRBD2|TRBJ2-7|TRBV6-7|-
CASGPTSGITYEQYF
TGTGCCAGCGGACCGACTAGCGGGATTACCTACGAGCAGTACTTC
>-|TRBJ2-2|TRBV7-6|-
CASSVLTGGELFF
TGTGCCAGCAGCGTACTGACAGGAGGGGAGCTGTTTTTT
>-|TRBJ2-7|TRBV28|-
CASSSPGTAYEQYF
TGTGCCAGCAGTTCACCCGGGACTGCGTACGAGCAGTACTTC
>TRBD1|TRBJ2-7|TRBV5-4|once
CASSSGQGARYEQYF
TGTGCCAGCAGCTCGGGACAGGGGGCGAGGTACGAGCAGTACTTC
>-|TRBJ2-1|TRBV7-9|-
CASSPTLVDNEQFF
TGTGCCAGCAGCCCCACCCTAGTGGACAATGAGCAGTTCTTC
>TRBD1|TRBJ2-2|TRBV4-1|-
CASSRWDRPNTGELFF
TGCGCCAGCAGCCGATGGGACAGACCGAACACCGGGGAGCTGTTTTTT
>-|TRBJ2-2|TRBV4-3|-
CASSQERLLSGELFF
TGCGCCAGCAGCCAAGAAAGGCTCTTGAGCGGGGAGCTGTTTTTT
>-|TRBJ2-1|TRBV4-3|-
CASSQRTAYNEQFF
TGCGCCAGCAGCCAACGGACTGCCTACAATGAGCAGTTCTTC
>-|TRBJ2-5|TRBV9|-
CASSGGDFKETQYF
TGTGCCAGCAGCGGGGGGGACTTCAAAGAGACCCAGTACTTC
>-|TRBJ2-7|TRBV14|-
CASSHDPLEQYF
TGTGCCAGCAGCCATGATCCCCTCGAGCAGTACTTC
>-|TRBJ2-1|TRBV29-1|-
CSVRLNAYDEQFF
TGCAGCGTTAGACTGAACGCCTACGATGAGCAGTTCTTC
>TRBD2|TRBJ2-5|TRBV7-9|-
CASSNRLAELQETQYF
TGTGCCAGCAGCAATAGACTAGCGGAACTACAAGAGACCCAGTACTTC
>TRBD2|TRBJ2-3|TRBV4-2|-
CASSRSGSNTDTQYF
TGTGCCAGCAGCCGGAGCGGGAGCAACACAGATACGCAGTATTTT
>TRBD1|TRBJ2-7|TRBV6-5|-
CASTEDRGGYEQYF
TGTGCCAGCACCGAGGACAGGGGAGGGTACGAGCAGTACTTC
>-|TRBJ2-7|TRBV6-5|-
CASSYAGSGDEQYF
TGTGCCAGCAGTTACGCCGGGTCGGGAGACGAGCAGTACTTC
>-|TRBJ2-2|TRBV9|-
CASSGHRDTDTGELFF
TGTGCCAGCAGCGGCCACCGGGACACAGACACCGGGGAGCTGTTTTTT
>TRBD2|TRBJ2-7|TRBV7-2|-
CASSSGTSGIHEQYF
TGTGCCAGCAGCTCCGGGACTAGCGGGATCCACGAGCAGTACTTC